This T cell receptor (beta chain) is drawn from a study of healthy donors' naive CD4 and CD8 T cells. Study-wide points: A reported CD4+/CD8+ bias affected most V and J genes in naive cells. Negatively charged CDR3s marked CD8+ lineage; positively charged CDR3s marked CD4+ lineage. The study did not address homeostatic proliferation effects in naive T cells.

A linear amplification protocol produced the TCR libraries from 500 ng of total RNA. TCRdb used MiXCR to reprocess the reads, holding one entry per CDR3 protein. The sample comprises about 200,000 distinct CDR3 sequences, nearly 75% of which are singletons, and roughly 2.4% rests with the top ten. The germline V gene has CDR1 MNHEY and CDR2 SMNVEV (reference sequence). This CDR3 has 17 amino acids. V lost 2 bases to trimming and J lost 5 bases, with 19 bases between them. This clonotype was observed a handful of times. Its cognate antigen is unknown. CD4+CD8-CD45RO-CD45RA+ cells were naive CD4+; CD8+CD4-CD45RA+CD27bright cells were naive CD8+.

This chain connects TRBV27 to TRBJ1-5; possible D gene TRBD1, 5 bases. The clonotype was recovered from a pool of human donors in good health; the sample pools cells from several healthy donors. Sequencing was performed on naive CD4+ and CD8+ T cells sorted from blood, pooled from several donors. CDR3 sequence reads: CASSLTGGAIRHQPQHF. Here the CDR3 DNA reads TGTGCCAGCAGTTTAACCGGAGGGGCCATACGCCATCAGCCCCAGCATTTT.